The text below deals with one TCR beta chain. It has no known antigen specificity. Base qualities are not provided; no much larger clone lies one nucleotide away. From a lookup of the germline V gene, CDR1 and CDR2 are SQVTM and ANQGSEA. V was cut back by 4 bases and J by 0 bases, leaving a gap of 10 bases between them. The cysteine opens and the phenylalanine closes a CDR3 of 14 amino acids. Solely the CDR3 DNA is kept, with 42 bases framed from the first base. This sample was included in a study of cytomegalovirus exposure and HLA in healthy donors (dated by TCRdb to about 2017). Concerning the study at large: According to a later analysis, one platform produced both the 100 to 150 validation repertoires and the 700 or so repertoires of the first cohort. The study aimed to test whether cataloging public T cell receptors could reveal signatures of past pathogen exposure. Along with the roughly 670-subject first cohort, a separate validation cohort of over a hundred different subjects was used. The study combined high-throughput TCR immunosequencing, statistical association of individual TCRs with disease status, and machine learning to predict cytomegalovirus infection status. General conclusions and limits of the study: The authors suggested that the approach could potentially be extended to other disease states and immunological phenotypes. The validation cohort had no HLA typing available for a later analysis, so co-occurrence within that cohort was assessed over all 130 or so repertoires. In the study, 150 to 200 TCR beta chains were listed as associated with cytomegalovirus. Most TCR sequences were seen in very few donors, while some public TCRs were found in many individuals. In vitro tests confirmed that a few of the cytomegalovirus-associated TCR beta chains recognize cytomegalovirus antigens. The classifier was reported to diagnose cytomegalovirus status with high specificity and sensitivity in both the original cohort and the validation cohort. A later analysis found that TCRs clustered in the first cohort also tended to co-occur in the 120 validation repertoires, with 94% of cluster scores above 0.

Donors formed part of the validation cohort, which comprised about 130 subjects and was distinct from the first cohort of under 850 subjects. Libraries were made using the immunoSEQ multiplex PCR assay. The authors' pipeline ran thus. A statistical classification framework was built to diagnose cytomegalovirus status from the catalog of TCR beta chain sequences. The immuneACCESS repertoire file appears here via TCRdb, limited to in-frame rearrangements. These files lack a portion of the clones; in checked studies, under half of the deficit traces to unresolved V genes, and the cause of the others is not known. That table furnishes V, J and clone size, whereas the DNA furnished D and trimming. This sample gives over 150,000 clones in total; roughly 82% of them show up just once. The top ten constitute roughly 13% of the sample.

This TCR was sampled from a woman between 25 and 40 years old in good health and CMV-seropositive. Sequenced material: PBMCs. Recombination connected TRBV29-1 to TRBJ2-1; TRBD1 is possibly the D segment (5 matching bases). The CDR3 reads CSVVGQISYNEQFF. The DNA is TGCAGCGTTGTGGGGCAGATCTCCTACAATGAGCAGTTCTTC.